The sequence of this T cell receptor (beta chain) was determined in a study of regulatory T cells in long-lasting Graves disease. There are 15 residues in the CDR3. Per the germline V gene, CDR1 is SNHLY and CDR2 is FYNNEI. The V end lost 4 bases, the J end lost 4 bases, and 16 bases lay between the germline ends. Study-wide findings and caveats: Peripheral blood was the sole material, not thyroid tissue.

Time point in this sample: persistent/refractory GD, antithyroid drugs over 5 years with positive TRAb. RNA extracted from PBMCs served as the sequencing template. The table lists this clonotype with many counts. What it binds is unknown. For TCR beta, libraries came from iRepertoire HTBI primers and Arm-PCR of CDR3 regions. TCRdb independently ran MiXCR on the multiplex PCR reads; one entry per CDR3 protein. The table has about 340,000 distinct CDR3 sequences, around 19% seen once. This chain joins TRBV2 and TRBJ2-5; the D gene could be TRBD1 or TRBD2 (5 bases each). This clonotype was obtained from a female donor with Graves disease. This specimen was peripheral blood mononuclear cells (PBMCs), taken when the disease was refractory, from a patient treated with antithyroid drugs. The CDR3 region has the DNA TGTGCCAGCAGTGGGGCACTACGGGACGGAGAGACCCAGTACTTC. Amino acids: CASSGALRDGETQYF.